The 14 T cell receptor beta chains below all came from one sample that was sequenced in a study of neurological immune-mediated disorders. Each CDR3 protein is one row after TCRdb ran MiXCR on the 5' RACE reads. There are 40,000 to 50,000 distinct CDR3 sequences in the sample; about 9.3% occur only once, and over 20% lies in the top ten. The sequenced sample consisted of PBMCs. These receptors were obtained from a woman between 40 and 55 years old with HTLV-1-associated myelopathy (HAM/TSP).

This clonotype showed up many times. V is TRBV12-3 or TRBV12-4 and J is TRBJ1-6; 8 positions agree with TRBD1. The V segment lost 5 bases and the J segment 5 bases; nucleotides outside the gene matches: 2. The CDR3 runs 14 residues. The CDR3, as DNA: TGTGCCAGCAGTCAGGACAGGGATAATTCACCCCTCCACTTT. It encodes CASSQDRDNSPLHF.

This clonotype came up many times. V and J are TRBV6-2 or TRBV6-3 and TRBJ2-3; no reliable D call. Per germline, CDR1 MNHEY and CDR2 SVGEGT. The CDR3 has 14 amino acids. Between the trimmed V and J ends, which lost 5 bases and 6 bases, there was a span of 15 bases. CDR3 nucleotide sequence: TGTGCCAGCAGTGGGGATGGTGGGGTGGATACGCAGTATTTT. Its translation: CASSGDGGVDTQYF.

In this sample, this clonotype turned up many times. In nucleotides, the CDR3 is TGCGCCAGCAGCCGGGACGGGGGCGGCAATCAGCCCCAGCATTTT. This encodes CASSRDGGGNQPQHF. J is TRBJ1-5 and V is TRBV5-1; possibly TRBD1 for D (6 bases). The germline V and J ends were trimmed by 4 bases and 2 bases, with 13 bases remaining between them. The CDR3 sequence is 15 residues long. Germline loops: CDR1 SGHRS, CDR2 YFSETQ.

The sample holds many counts of this clonotype. J is TRBJ2-5 and V is TRBV20-1; D perhaps matches TRBD2 (5 bases). The germline CDR1 and CDR2 sequences are DFQATT and SNEGSKA (reference sequence). V lost 0 bases, J lost 5 bases, and 16 bases lay in between. The CDR3 contains 15 residues. The CDR3: CSARDETRWDETQYF. DNA for the CDR3: TGCAGTGCTAGAGATGAAACTAGGTGGGATGAGACCCAGTACTTC.

This clonotype was recorded a few times. The chain carries TRBV2 and TRBJ2-5; 14 nucleotides align to TRBD2. This CDR3 is built from 20 residues. Losses at the gene ends were 0 bases for V and 4 bases for J; bases not matched to a gene: 13. Germline lookup yields CDR1 SNHLY and CDR2 FYNNEI. CDR3 coding DNA: TGTGCCAGCAGTGAAGCTTACTACGGACTAGCGGGGGGTAGCGGAGAGACCCAGTACTTC. This gives the protein CASSEAYYGLAGGSGETQYF.

This clonotype was found a few times. Given a much more abundant clone one base away, this may be a read error. The V and J genes are TRBV11-3 and TRBJ1-1, with no clear D. The germline V gene has CDR1 SGHNT and CDR2 YENEEA. The CDR3 extends over 13 amino acids. This CDR3 reads CASSLGSRSETFF. In DNA, the CDR3 is TGTGCCAGCAGCTTAGGGTCACGCAGTGAAACTTTCTTT.

This chain links TRBV7-2 with TRBJ2-3; 8 bases map to TRBD2. CDR1 SGHTA and CDR2 FQGNSA come from the germline V gene. V lost 5 bases, J lost 12 bases, and 13 bases stayed unmatched. The CDR3 extends over 14 amino acids. This CDR3 is CASSMTSDGGTQYF. The CDR3 DNA is TGTGCCAGCAGCATGACTAGCGATGGGGGTACACAGTATTTT.

This clonotype was picked up many times. The chain combines TRBV5-1 with TRBJ2-1; the D gene could be TRBD1 or TRBD2 (5 bases each). This CDR3 has 15 residues. Trimming cost V 6 bases and J 0 bases, with 13 bases left between them. The germline V gene encodes CDR1 SGHRS and CDR2 YFSETQ. The CDR3 DNA is TGCGCCAGCATTGAAACGGGGCGCTCCTACAATGAGCAGTTCTTC. This sequence encodes CASIETGRSYNEQFF.

There are many counts of this clonotype. This sequence joins TRBV10-3 and TRBJ1-5; TRBD1 matches at 8 bases. Germline V lookup: CDR1 ENHRY, CDR2 SYGVKD. The CDR3 covers 15 residues. V trimming: 0 bases; J trimming: 2 bases; junction bases outside the gene matches: 0. This CDR3 reads CAISESTGGNQPQHF. As DNA, the CDR3 is TGTGCCATCAGTGAGTCGACAGGGGGCAATCAGCCCCAGCATTTT.

This clonotype was seen many times. The chain recombines TRBV18 with TRBJ1-2, with 11 bases fitting TRBD1. Germline values: CDR1 KGHSH, CDR2 LQKENI. This CDR3 spans 15 amino acids. After removal of 5 bases from V and 6 bases from J, the junction contained 8 bases not matched to a gene. The CDR3 sequence: CASSSGQGALDGYTF. CDR3 sequence (DNA): TGTGCCAGCTCATCCGGACAGGGGGCGTTAGATGGCTACACCTTC.

The V gene is TRBV14, the J gene TRBJ2-1, with 8 bases matching TRBD2. Trimming at V came to 1 base and at J to 5 bases, leaving 10 bases not matched to a gene. This CDR3 is 17 amino acids long. Germline CDR1 reads SGHDN; CDR2 reads FVKESK. The CDR3 loop reads CASSQGRLSGGNNEQFF. DNA of the CDR3: TGTGCCAGCAGCCAAGGGCGACTAAGCGGGGGCAACAATGAGCAGTTCTTC.

At least ten counts were recorded for this clonotype. V and J are TRBV19 and TRBJ1-2, with D possibly TRBD1 on 6 matching bases. V lost 4 bases to trimming and J lost 3 bases, with 12 bases between them. Germline V lookup: CDR1 LNHDA, CDR2 SQIVND (reference sequence). This CDR3 spans 14 amino acids. The CDR3 reads CASSRDTADYGYTF. The DNA of the CDR3 is TGTGCCAGTAGTAGGGACACTGCGGACTATGGCTACACCTTC.

This clonotype occurred many times. The chain employs TRBV9 and TRBJ2-2; 7 bases are shared with TRBD1. Germline V gene data show CDR1 as SGDLS and CDR2 as YYNGEE. The CDR3 runs to 15 residues. V shed 4 bases and J 3 bases; nucleotides not matched to a gene: 6. This chain's CDR3 is CASSIGQAYTGELFF. As DNA, the CDR3 is TGTGCCAGCAGCATAGGACAGGCTTACACCGGGGAGCTGTTTTTT. The full variable domain, with the rest looked up from reference TRBV9 and TRBJ2-2, is DSGVTQTPKHLITATGQRVTLRCSPRSGDLSVYWYQQSLDQGLQFLIQYYNGEERAKGNILERFSAQQFPDLHSELNLSSLELGDSALYFCASSIGQAYTGELFFGEGSRLTVL.

This clonotype was recorded at least ten times. The chain employs TRBV2 and TRBJ1-2; D remains unclear. Germline V gene lookup returns CDR1 SNHLY and CDR2 FYNNEI. V lost 1 base and J lost 2, with 8 bases in between. CDR3 length: 14 residues. The CDR3 DNA is TGTGCCAGCAGTGAAGGGCCCTCCAACTATGGCTACACCTTC. The encoded protein is CASSEGPSNYGYTF.